These 13 T cell receptor beta chains originate from one sample sequenced in a study of Graves' ophthalmopathy and Graves' hyperthyroidism. Amplification of TCR beta CDR3 regions used RNA transcripts. A first-round RT-PCR used HTBI primers, followed by a second-round multiplex PCR. TCRdb reprocessed the multiplex PCR reads via MiXCR and lists one record per CDR3 protein. Of a few hundred thousand distinct CDR3 sequences listed, less than 40% are singletons. The source material was peripheral blood or thyroid tissue (not recorded which). The receptor source for this set is an adult man with Graves' hyperthyroidism.

There are a few counts of this clonotype. The chain joins TRBV6-5 to TRBJ1-3, with D unclear. In germline, CDR1 is MNHEY, CDR2 SVGAGI. This CDR3 region has 13 residues. Trimming removed 7 bases at V and 8 bases at J, with 15 bases between. CDR3: CASTKEGGYTIYF. Here the CDR3 DNA reads TGTGCCAGCACCAAAGAGGGCGGTTACACCATATATTTT.

The chain links TRBV7-6 to TRBJ2-5, with 7 bases identical to TRBD2. CDR1 SGHVS and CDR2 FNYEAQ come from the germline V gene. V lost 5 bases to trimming and J lost 5 bases; unmatched junction nucleotides: 14. The CDR3 is 16 residues long. CDR3: CASSPIRMTSTETQYF. The DNA for the CDR3 is TGTGCCAGCAGCCCAATACGGATGACTAGCACCGAGACCCAGTACTTC.

This clonotype occurred many times. This chain links TRBV7-9 with TRBJ1-3, with 7 positions matching TRBD1. The CDR3 extends over 15 amino acids. After removal of 5 bases from V and 2 bases from J, the junction contained 6 bases not matched to a gene. CDR1 is SEHNR, CDR2 FQNEAQ, per germline (reference sequence). The CDR3 here is CASSPGTDPGNTIYF. The CDR3 DNA reads as TGTGCCAGCAGCCCTGGGACAGACCCTGGAAACACCATATATTTT. Full variable domain (missing parts from reference TRBV7-9 and TRBJ1-3): DTGVSQNPRHKITKRGQNVTFRCDPISEHNRLYWYRQTLGQGPEFLTYFQNEAQLEKSRLLSDRFSAERPKGSFSTLEIQRTEQGDSAMYLCASSPGTDPGNTIYFGEGSWLTVV.

The chain recombines TRBV20-1 with TRBJ1-2; perhaps TRBD1 as D (5 bases). The CDR3 runs to 10 residues. Germline CDR1 is DFQATT and CDR2 is SNEGSKA (reference sequence). Trimming cost V 6 bases and J 13 bases, with 15 bases left between them. The CDR3 sequence is CSARQLTTTF. The CDR3 coding sequence is TGCAGTGCGAGACAGCTTACTACCACCTTC.

The genes are TRBV7-2 and TRBJ2-2; 7 bases match TRBD1. CDR3 length: 15 residues. Germline assignment: CDR1 SGHTA and CDR2 FQGNSA. The ends lost 0 bases at V and 4 bases at J; junction bases unmatched: 2. The CDR3 DNA is TGTGCCAGCAGCTTAGCGGCAGGGGGCACCGGGGAGCTGTTTTTT. It is translated as CASSLAAGGTGELFF. Complete variable domain (other parts from reference TRBV7-2 and TRBJ2-2): GAGVSQSPSNKVTEKGKDVELRCDPISGHTALYWYRQSLGQGLEFLIYFQGNSAPDKSGLPSDRFSAERTGGSVSTLTIQRTQQEDSAVYLCASSLAAGGTGELFFGEGSRLTVL.

V and J are TRBV3-1 and TRBJ1-2; no firm D call. The germline V and J ends were trimmed by 2 bases and 7 bases, with 5 bases remaining between them. CDR3 length: 11 amino acids. Germline V gives CDR1 LGHDT, CDR2 YNNKEL (reference sequence). Here the CDR3 reads CASSQLSGYTF. The DNA for the CDR3 is TGTGCCAGCAGCCAACTTTCTGGCTACACCTTC.

V gene TRBV29-1 combines with J gene TRBJ1-2; weak D call: TRBD1 (6 bases). Trimming shortened V by 4 bases and J by 4 bases, and 10 bases separated the two germline ends. Per the germline V gene, CDR1 is SQVTM and CDR2 is ANQGSEA. This CDR3 region has 12 residues. The CDR3 region has the DNA TGCAGCGTTGCACAGGGAGTCTATGGCTACACCTTC. Amino acids: CSVAQGVYGYTF.

This chain connects TRBV2 to TRBJ2-7; 8 nucleotides align to TRBD1. The CDR3 has 14 amino acids. The J segment lost 2 bases and the V segment lost 8 bases, leaving 8 bases of the junction unmatched. Germline V gene sequence: CDR1 SNHLY, CDR2 FYNNEI. The CDR3: CASQGPGGAYEQYF. The CDR3 nucleotides read TGTGCCAGCCAAGGGCCAGGGGGCGCCTACGAGCAGTACTTC. Complete variable domain (other parts from reference TRBV2 and TRBJ2-7): EPEVTQTPSHQVTQMGQEVILRCVPISNHLYFYWYRQILGQKVEFLVSFYNNEISEKSEIFDDQFSVERPDGSNFTLKIRSTKLEDSAMYFCASQGPGGAYEQYFGPGTRLTVT.

On this clonotype: The conserved closing phenylalanine or tryptophan is absent in this CDR3, likely reflecting a read error. The V gene is TRBV29-1, the J gene TRBJ1-5; unclear D gene. Between the trimmed V and J ends, which lost 4 bases and 0 bases, there was a span of 7 bases. CDR1 is SQVTM, CDR2 ANQGSEA, per germline. The CDR3 runs to 13 residues. CDR3 protein: CSVAGHSNQPQHS. In nucleotides, the CDR3 is TGCAGCGTTGCTGGGCATAGCAATCAGCCCCAGCATTCT.

This clonotype was seen a handful of times. V and J are TRBV12-3 or TRBV12-4 and TRBJ2-7; a weak D match, TRBD2 (5 bases). The end of the DNA fits TRBJ2-1 better, so the J call may be wrong. The CDR3 consists of 13 residues. The DNA of the CDR3 is TGTGCCAGCAGTCAAGACTACAACAATGAGCAGTTCTTC. It encodes CASSQDYNNEQFF.

The V call is TRBV24-1, the J call TRBJ2-5, with 7 bases matching TRBD1. Germline V gives CDR1 KGHDR, CDR2 SFDVKD. The trim removed 7 bases at V and 3 bases at J, leaving 10 bases unmatched. The CDR3 totals 15 residues. CDR3 nucleotides: TGTGCCACCAGCAGCCTAGGGGGCACTGAAGAGACCCAGTACTTC. Translating it yields CATSSLGGTEETQYF.

The chain carries TRBV7-9 and TRBJ2-5; D possibly corresponds to TRBD2 (6 bases). Trimming took 2 bases from V and 6 from J, leaving 13 bases between them. From germline, CDR1 is SEHNR and CDR2 FQNEAQ (reference sequence). CDR3 length equals 14 residues. CDR3 in amino acids: CASSLTGGSKTQYF. CDR3 DNA sequence: TGTGCCAGCAGCTTAACAGGAGGGTCGAAGACCCAGTACTTC. The entire variable domain, with the rest obtained from reference TRBV7-9 and TRBJ2-5, is as follows: DTGVSQNPRHKITKRGQNVTFRCDPISEHNRLYWYRQTLGQGPEFLTYFQNEAQLEKSRLLSDRFSAERPKGSFSTLEIQRTEQGDSAMYLCASSLTGGSKTQYFGPGTRLLVL.

J is TRBJ2-2 and V is TRBV29-1; TRBD2 aligns across 15 bases. Germline V lookup: CDR1 SQVTM, CDR2 ANQGSEA. This CDR3 spans 16 amino acids. With V trimmed by 6 bases and J by 0 bases, 2 bases remained unmatched. The CDR3: CSVGTSGGPNTGELFF. The CDR3 DNA reads TGCAGCGTCGGGACTAGCGGGGGGCCGAACACCGGGGAGCTGTTTTTT.